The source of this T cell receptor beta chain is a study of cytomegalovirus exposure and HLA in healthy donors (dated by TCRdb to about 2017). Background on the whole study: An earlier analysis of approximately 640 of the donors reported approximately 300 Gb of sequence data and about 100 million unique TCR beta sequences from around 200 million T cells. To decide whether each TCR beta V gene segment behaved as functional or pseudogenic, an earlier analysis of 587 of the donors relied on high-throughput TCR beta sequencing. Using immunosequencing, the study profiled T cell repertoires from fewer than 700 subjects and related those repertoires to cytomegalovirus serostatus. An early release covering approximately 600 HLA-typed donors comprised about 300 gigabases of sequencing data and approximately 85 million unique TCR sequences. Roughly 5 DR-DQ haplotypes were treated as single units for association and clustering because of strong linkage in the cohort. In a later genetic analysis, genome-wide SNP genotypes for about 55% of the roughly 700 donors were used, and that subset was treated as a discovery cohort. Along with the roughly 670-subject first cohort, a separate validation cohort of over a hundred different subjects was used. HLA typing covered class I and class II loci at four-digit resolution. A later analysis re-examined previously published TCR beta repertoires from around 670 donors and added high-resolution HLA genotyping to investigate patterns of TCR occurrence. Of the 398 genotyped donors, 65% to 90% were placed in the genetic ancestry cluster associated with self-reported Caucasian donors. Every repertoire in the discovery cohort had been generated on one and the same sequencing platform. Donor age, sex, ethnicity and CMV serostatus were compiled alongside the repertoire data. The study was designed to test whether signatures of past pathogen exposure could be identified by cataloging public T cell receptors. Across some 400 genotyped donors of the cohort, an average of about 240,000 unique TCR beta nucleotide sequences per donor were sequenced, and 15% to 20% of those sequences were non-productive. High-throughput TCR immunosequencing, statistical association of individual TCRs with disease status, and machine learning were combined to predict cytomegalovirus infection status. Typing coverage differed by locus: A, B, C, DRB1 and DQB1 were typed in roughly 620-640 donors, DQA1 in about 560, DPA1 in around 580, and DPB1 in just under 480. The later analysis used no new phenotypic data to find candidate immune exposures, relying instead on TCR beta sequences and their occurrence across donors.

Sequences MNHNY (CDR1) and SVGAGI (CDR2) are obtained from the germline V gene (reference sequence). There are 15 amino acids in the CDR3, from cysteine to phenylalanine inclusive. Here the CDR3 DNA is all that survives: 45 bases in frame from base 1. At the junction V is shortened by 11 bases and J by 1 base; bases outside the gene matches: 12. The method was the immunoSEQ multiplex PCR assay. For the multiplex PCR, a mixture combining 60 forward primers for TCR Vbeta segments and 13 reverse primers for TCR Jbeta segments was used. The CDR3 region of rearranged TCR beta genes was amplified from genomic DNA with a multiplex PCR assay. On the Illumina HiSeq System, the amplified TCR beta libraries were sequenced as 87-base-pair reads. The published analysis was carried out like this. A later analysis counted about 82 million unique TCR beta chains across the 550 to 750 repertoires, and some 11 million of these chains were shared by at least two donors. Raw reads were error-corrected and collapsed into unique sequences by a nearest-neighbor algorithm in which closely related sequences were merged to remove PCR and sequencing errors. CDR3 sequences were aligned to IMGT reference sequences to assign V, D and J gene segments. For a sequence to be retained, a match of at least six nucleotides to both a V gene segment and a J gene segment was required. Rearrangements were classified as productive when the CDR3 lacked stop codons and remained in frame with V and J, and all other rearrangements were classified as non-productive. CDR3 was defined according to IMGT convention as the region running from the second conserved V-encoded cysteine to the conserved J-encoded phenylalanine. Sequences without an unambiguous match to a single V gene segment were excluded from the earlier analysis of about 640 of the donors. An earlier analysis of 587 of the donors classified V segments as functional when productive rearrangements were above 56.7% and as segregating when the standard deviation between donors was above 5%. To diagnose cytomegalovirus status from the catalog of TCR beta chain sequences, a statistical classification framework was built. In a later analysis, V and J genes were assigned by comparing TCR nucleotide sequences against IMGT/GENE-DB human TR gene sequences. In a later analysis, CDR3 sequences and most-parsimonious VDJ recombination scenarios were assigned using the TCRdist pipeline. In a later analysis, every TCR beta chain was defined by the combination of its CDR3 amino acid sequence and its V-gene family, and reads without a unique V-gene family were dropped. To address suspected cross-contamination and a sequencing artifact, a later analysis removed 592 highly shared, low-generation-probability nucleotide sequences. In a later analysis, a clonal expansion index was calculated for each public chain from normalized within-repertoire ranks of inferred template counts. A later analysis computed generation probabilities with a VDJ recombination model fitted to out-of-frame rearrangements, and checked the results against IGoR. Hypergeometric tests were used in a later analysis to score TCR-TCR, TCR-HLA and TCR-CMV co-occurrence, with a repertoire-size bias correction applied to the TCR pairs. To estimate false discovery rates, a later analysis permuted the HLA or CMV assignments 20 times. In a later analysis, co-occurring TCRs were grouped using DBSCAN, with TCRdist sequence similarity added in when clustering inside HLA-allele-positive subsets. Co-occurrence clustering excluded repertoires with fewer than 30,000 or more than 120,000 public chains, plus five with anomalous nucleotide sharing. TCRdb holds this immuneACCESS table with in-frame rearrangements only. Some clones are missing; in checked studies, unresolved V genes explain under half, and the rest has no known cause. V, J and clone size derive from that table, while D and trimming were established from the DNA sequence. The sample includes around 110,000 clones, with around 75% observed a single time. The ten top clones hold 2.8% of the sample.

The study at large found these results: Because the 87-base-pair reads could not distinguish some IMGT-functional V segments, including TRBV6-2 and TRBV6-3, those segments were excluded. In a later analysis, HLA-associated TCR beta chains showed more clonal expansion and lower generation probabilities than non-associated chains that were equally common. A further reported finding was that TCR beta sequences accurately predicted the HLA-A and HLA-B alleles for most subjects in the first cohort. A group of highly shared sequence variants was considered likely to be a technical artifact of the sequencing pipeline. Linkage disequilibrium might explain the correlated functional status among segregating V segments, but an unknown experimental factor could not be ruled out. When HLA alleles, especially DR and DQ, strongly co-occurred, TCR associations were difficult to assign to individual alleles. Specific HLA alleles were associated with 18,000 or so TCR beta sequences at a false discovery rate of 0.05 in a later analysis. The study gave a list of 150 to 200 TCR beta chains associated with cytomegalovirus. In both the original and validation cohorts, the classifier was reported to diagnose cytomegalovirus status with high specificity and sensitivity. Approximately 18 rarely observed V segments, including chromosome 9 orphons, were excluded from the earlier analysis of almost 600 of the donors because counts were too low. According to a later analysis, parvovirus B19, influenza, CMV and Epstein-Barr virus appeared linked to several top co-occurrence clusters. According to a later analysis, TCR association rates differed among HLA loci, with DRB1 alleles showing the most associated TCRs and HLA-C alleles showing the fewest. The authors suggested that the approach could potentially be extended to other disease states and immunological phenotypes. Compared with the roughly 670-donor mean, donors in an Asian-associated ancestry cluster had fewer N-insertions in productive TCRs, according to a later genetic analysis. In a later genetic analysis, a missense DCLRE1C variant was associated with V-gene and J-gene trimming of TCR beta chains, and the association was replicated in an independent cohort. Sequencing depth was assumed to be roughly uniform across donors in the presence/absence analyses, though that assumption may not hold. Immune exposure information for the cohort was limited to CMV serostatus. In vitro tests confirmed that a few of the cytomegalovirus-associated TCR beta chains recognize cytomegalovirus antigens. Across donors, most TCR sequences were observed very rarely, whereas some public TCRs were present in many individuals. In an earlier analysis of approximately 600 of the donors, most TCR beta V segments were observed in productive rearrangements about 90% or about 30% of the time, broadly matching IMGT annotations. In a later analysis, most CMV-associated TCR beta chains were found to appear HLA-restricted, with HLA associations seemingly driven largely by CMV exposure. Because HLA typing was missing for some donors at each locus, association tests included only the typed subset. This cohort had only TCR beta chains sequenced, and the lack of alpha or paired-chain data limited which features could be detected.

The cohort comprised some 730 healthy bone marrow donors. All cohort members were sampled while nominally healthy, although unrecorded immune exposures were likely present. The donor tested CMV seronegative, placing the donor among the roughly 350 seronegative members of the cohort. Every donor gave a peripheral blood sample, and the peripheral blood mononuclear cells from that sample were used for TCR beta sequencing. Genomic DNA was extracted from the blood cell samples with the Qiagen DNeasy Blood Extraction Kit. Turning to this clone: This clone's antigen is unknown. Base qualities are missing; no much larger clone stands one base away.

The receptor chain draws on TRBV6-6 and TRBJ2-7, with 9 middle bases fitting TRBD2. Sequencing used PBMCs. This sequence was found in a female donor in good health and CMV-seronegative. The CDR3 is CASSKLAGLSYEQYF. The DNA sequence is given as TGTGCCTCCTCTAAGCTAGCGGGACTATCCTACGAGCAGTACTTC.